This T cell receptor beta chain is from a study of OX40 agonist ivuxolimab in advanced cancers. This clone was counted between two and nine times. No antigen is known for it. Study results and caveats: The study found that CD8+ T cells averaged more expanded clones than CD4+.

Per the germline V gene, CDR1 is SGDLS and CDR2 is YYNGEE. V lost 6 bases, J lost 0 bases, and 11 bases lay in between. This CDR3 is built from 14 residues. Repertoires were generated with immunoSEQ multiplex PCR, while TCRdb's copy carries only in-frame clones and drops some. The sample holds around 70,000 clones, more than 75% seen once. The clonotype was recovered from an adult with an advanced solid tumor such as melanoma, head and neck, liver or kidney cancer. The sample in question was CD4+ or CD8+ T cells sorted from blood, obtained in a trial of the OX40 agonist ivuxolimab. This chain joins TRBV9 and TRBJ2-3; possibly TRBD2 for D (6 bases). This CDR3 is CASTRDSSTDTQYF. The CDR3 nucleotides read TGTGCCAGCACCCGGGACTCCAGCACAGATACGCAGTATTTT.